This T cell receptor beta chain appears in the sequencing data of a study of regulatory T cells in long-lasting Graves disease. Whole-study findings and limits: Clonotypes that were public and shared totalled fewer than 3,500 in persistent patients versus approximately 970 in new patients.

Time point noted: newly diagnosed GD, antithyroid drugs for less than 3 months. Preparation of the TCR library used RNA extracted from PBMCs. One endocrinology department in Xi'an, China, was where patients came from. This clonotype has a count of ten or more. Its antigen remains unknown. Trimming cost V 6 bases and J 6 bases; bases outside gene matches: 9. The CDR3 has 16 amino acids. Building the TCR beta libraries relied on iRepertoire HTBI primers, and CDR3 regions underwent Arm-PCR. From the multiplex PCR reads, TCRdb called clonotypes with MiXCR, one entry per CDR3 protein. The sample yields some 410,000 distinct CDR3 sequences, about a sixth seen once. The sample was also linked to a second study, of T cells in Graves' hyperthyroidism and ophthalmopathy. According to that study: A first-round RT-PCR of the TCR CDR3 used the HTBI primer set.

Sequenced here: peripheral blood mononuclear cells (PBMCs), sampled at new diagnosis, from a patient treated with antithyroid drugs. This TCR was sampled from a woman in her 30s with Graves disease. This rearrangement joins TRBV12-3 or TRBV12-4 to TRBJ2-5; 14 bases are shared with TRBD2. CDR3 loop: CASSPTGTSGRKTQYF. CDR3 coding DNA: TGTGCCAGCAGCCCCACCGGGACTAGCGGGAGAAAGACCCAGTACTTC.